These 17 T cell receptor beta chains were all obtained from the same sample, sequenced in a study of blood T cell repertoires in COVID-19. Assay used: immunoSEQ multiplex PCR; TCRdb lists only in-frame clones, some missing. The sample gives approximately 47,000 clones, roughly 90% of which show up once; around a fifth is in the top ten. The material sequenced was peripheral blood. The receptors originated from a man aged 70-80 years with active COVID-19.

V gene TRBV4-2 combines with J gene TRBJ2-1; 8 bases line up with TRBD2. Germline V gives CDR1 LGHNA, CDR2 YNFKEQ. The J segment lost 9 bases and the V segment lost 6 bases, leaving 13 bases of the junction unmatched. This CDR3 spans 15 amino acids. DNA of the CDR3: TGTGCCAGCAGGGAGGGCGGGGGGCGTTCGGCTGAGCAGTTCTTC. It yields the protein CASREGGGRSAEQFF.

V gene TRBV20-1 combines with J gene TRBJ2-7; perhaps TRBD1 as D (5 bases). V gave up 8 bases and J gave up 3 bases, with 8 bases separating them. The CDR3 spans 10 residues. CDR1 and CDR2 from the germline V gene are DFQATT and SNEGSKA (reference sequence). CDR3 nucleotide sequence: TGCAGTCTAGGGGACTACGAGCAGTACTTC. It specifies CSLGDYEQYF.

This clone was observed a handful of times. J is TRBJ2-2 and V is TRBV30, with 7 positions matching TRBD2. Germline loops: CDR1 GTSNPN, CDR2 SVGIG (reference sequence). V lost 4 bases, J lost 7 bases, and 6 bases stayed unmatched. The CDR3 sequence is 13 residues long. CDR3 in DNA: TGTGCCTGGAAGGGAGGGGCGGTCGGGGAGCTGTTTTTT. Residues: CAWKGGAVGELFF.

This sequence joins TRBV18 and TRBJ1-5, with D perhaps TRBD1 (5 bases). The germline gives CDR1 KGHSH, CDR2 LQKENI. The CDR3 loop spans 13 amino acids. Trimming shortened V by 5 bases and J by 4 bases, and 9 bases separated the two germline ends. CDR3 region: CASSLDKNQPQHF. CDR3 coding DNA: TGTGCCAGCTCATTGGACAAGAATCAGCCCCAGCATTTT.

The chain links TRBV7-2 to TRBJ2-3, with TRBD2 matching 9 bases. J was trimmed by 10 bases and V by 3 bases; bases with no gene match: 8. The germline V gene encodes CDR1 SGHTA and CDR2 FQGNSA. CDR3 length: 14 residues. Here the CDR3 reads CASSLYSGGGAQYF. The CDR3 region has the DNA TGTGCCAGCAGCTTGTATAGCGGGGGAGGGGCGCAGTATTTT. The entire variable domain, with the rest obtained from reference TRBV7-2 and TRBJ2-3, is as follows: GAGVSQSPSNKVTEKGKDVELRCDPISGHTALYWYRQSLGQGLEFLIYFQGNSAPDKSGLPSDRFSAERTGGSVSTLTIQRTQQEDSAVYLCASSLYSGGGAQYFGPGTRLTVL.

CDR3 bases: TGCGCCAGCAGCCCGCAAGCGGGAAGTACAGATACGCAGTATTTT. Amino acids: CASSPQAGSTDTQYF. The chain recombines TRBV5-1 with TRBJ2-3; 7 bases map to TRBD2. V lost 4 bases to trimming and J lost 3 bases; unmatched junction nucleotides: 8. Germline CDR1 SGHRS, CDR2 YFSETQ. This CDR3 comprises 15 residues.

The CDR3 DNA is TGTGCCAGCAGTACGGACAGGGGGCGGAATCAGCCCCAGCATTTT. Translated, it gives CASSTDRGRNQPQHF. The rearrangement links TRBV2 to TRBJ1-5; 11 nucleotides align to TRBD1. The CDR3 contains 15 residues. Germline V lookup: CDR1 SNHLY, CDR2 FYNNEI. J was trimmed by 4 bases and V by 5 bases; bases with no gene match: 4.

The chain carries TRBV28 and TRBJ2-1, with a weak D call TRBD2 (6 bases). Trimming pared 5 bases from V and 3 bases from J, leaving 17 bases between. Germline CDR1 MDHEN, CDR2 SYDVKM. The CDR3 sequence is 16 residues long. The CDR3 region is CASSAPRGSHYNEQFF. The CDR3 coding sequence is TGTGCCAGCAGTGCGCCCCGGGGGAGCCACTACAATGAGCAGTTCTTC. The variable domain in full, with the rest retrieved from reference TRBV28 and TRBJ2-1, is DVKVTQSSRYLVKRTGEKVFLECVQDMDHENMFWYRQDPGLGLRLIYFSYDVKMKEKGDIPEGYSVSREKKERFSLILESASTNQTSMYLCASSAPRGSHYNEQFFGPGTRLTVL.

The V and J genes are TRBV6-5 and TRBJ1-1; D ambiguous. The V gene lost 7 bases and the J gene lost 0 bases, with 9 bases spanning the gap. The CDR3 spans 13 residues. CDR1 is MNHEY, CDR2 SVGAGI, per germline. DNA of the CDR3: TGTGCCAGCACCAATGACATGAACACTGAAGCTTTCTTT. Residues: CASTNDMNTEAFF.

The rearrangement uses TRBV7-2 and TRBJ2-4, with D perhaps TRBD2 (6 bases). Looked up from germline, CDR1 is SGHTA and CDR2 is FQGNSA. Trimming removed 1 base at V and 5 bases at J, with 12 bases between. This CDR3 spans 15 amino acids. CDR3 DNA sequence: TGTGCCAGCAGCTTAGAAGGTCTAGCGCAAAACATTCAGTACTTC. Protein product: CASSLEGLAQNIQYF.

This clone showed up just once. The rearrangement joins TRBV5-6 to TRBJ2-7; possibly TRBD2 for D (6 bases). The V end lost 4 bases, the J end lost 2 bases, and 10 bases lay between the germline ends. The germline V gene has CDR1 SGHDT and CDR2 YYEEEE. The CDR3 sequence is 13 residues long. The CDR3 protein is CASSAGGPYEQYF. In nucleotides, the CDR3 is TGTGCCAGCAGCGCAGGAGGGCCCTACGAGCAGTACTTC.

The chain recombines TRBV27 with TRBJ1-1; maybe TRBD1 (5 bases). The germline CDR1 and CDR2 sequences are MNHEY and SMNVEV (reference sequence). Between the trimmed V and J ends, which lost 6 bases and 1 base, there was a span of 15 bases. CDR3 size: 15 residues. The CDR3 bases are TGTGCCAGCAGCCCCCACCAGGGCCAGAACACTGAAGCTTTCTTT. Translated: CASSPHQGQNTEAFF.

This sequence joins TRBV7-3 and TRBJ2-2; no clear D. The germline V and J ends were trimmed by 3 bases and 8 bases, with 7 bases remaining between them. This CDR3 contains 12 residues. The germline gives CDR1 SGHTA, CDR2 FQGTGA. The CDR3 is CASSFYGGELFF. The CDR3 DNA sequence: TGTGCCAGCAGCTTCTACGGGGGGGAGCTGTTTTTT.

The rearrangement joins TRBV21-1 to TRBJ2-1; the table's TRBD2 call for D was not verified on the DNA. TRBV21-1 is given as a pseudogene. The CDR3 is 16 amino acids. The CDR3 DNA follows: TGTGCCAGCAGCAACGGGACTAGCGGGGGGGGCGGTGAGCAGTTCTTC. Residues: CASSNGTSGGGGEQFF.

J is TRBJ2-7 and V is TRBV7-2; 8 positions match TRBD2. V dropped 5 bases and J dropped 2; count of bases not matched to a gene: 5. The CDR3 consists of 14 residues. CDR1 and CDR2 (germline): SGHTA, FQGNSA. The CDR3, as DNA: TGTGCCAGCAGCACATCTAGCGGGCCCTACGAGCAGTACTTC. As protein: CASSTSSGPYEQYF.

The J gene is TRBJ2-1, the V gene TRBV5-4, with 9 bases identical to TRBD1. The CDR3 is made up of 15 amino acids. The germline gives CDR1 SGHNT, CDR2 YYREEE (reference sequence). V shed 3 bases, J shed 2 bases, and the junction held 3 bases outside the gene matches. The CDR3 region is CASSWGQGPYNEQFF. CDR3 coding DNA: TGTGCCAGCAGCTGGGGACAGGGACCCTACAATGAGCAGTTCTTC.

The genes are TRBV2 and TRBJ2-2, with 7 bases aligning to TRBD1. Trimming removed 6 bases from V and 5 bases from J; junction bases left unmatched: 3. The germline V gene has CDR1 SNHLY and CDR2 FYNNEI. The CDR3 loop spans 13 amino acids. This chain's CDR3 is CASSAQGTGELFF. CDR3 bases: TGTGCCAGCAGCGCACAGGGGACCGGGGAGCTGTTTTTT.